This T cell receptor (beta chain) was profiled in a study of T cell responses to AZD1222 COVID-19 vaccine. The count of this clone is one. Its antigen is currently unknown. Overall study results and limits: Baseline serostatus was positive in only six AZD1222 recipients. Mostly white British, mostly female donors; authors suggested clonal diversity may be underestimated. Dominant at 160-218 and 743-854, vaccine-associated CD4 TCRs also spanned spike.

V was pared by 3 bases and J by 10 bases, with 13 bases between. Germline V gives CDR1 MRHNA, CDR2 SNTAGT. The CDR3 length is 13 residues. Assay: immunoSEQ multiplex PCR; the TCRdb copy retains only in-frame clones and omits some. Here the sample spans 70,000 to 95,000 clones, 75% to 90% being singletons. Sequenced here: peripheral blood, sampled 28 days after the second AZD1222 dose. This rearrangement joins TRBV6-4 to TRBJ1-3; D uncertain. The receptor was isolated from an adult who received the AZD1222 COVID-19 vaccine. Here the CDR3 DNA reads TGTGCCAGCAGTGATAGGTGGATAGGGACCATATATTTT. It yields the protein CASSDRWIGTIYF.